One sample yielded the 7 T cell receptor beta chains listed below, sequenced in a study of T cell repertoires in cytomegalovirus infection. These receptors lack a known antigen. TCRdb analysed the reads with MiXCR anew, one entry per CDR3 protein. The table records roughly 180,000 distinct CDR3 sequences, less than 25% of them present only once. The material was CD8+ T cells from cultured PBMCs, obtained from culture after CMV antigen stimulation. These receptors were collected from a human donor in good health (CMV status not recorded). Some clones in this sample may be carry-over from other donors' samples.

The gene calls are TRBV4-1 and TRBJ1-5; D is uncertain. The germline V gene encodes CDR1 MGHRA and CDR2 YSYEKL. V lost 1 base and J 1 base, leaving 14 bases between the germline ends. CDR3 length: 17 amino acids. As DNA, the CDR3 is TGCGCCAGCAGCCAAGCGGCGGCTGGGATAAGCAATCAGCCCCAGCATTTT. Its protein is CASSQAAAGISNQPQHF.

The chain couples TRBV6-1 to TRBJ1-5; the D gene is possibly TRBD1 (5 bases). The CDR3 loop spans 18 amino acids. Trimming shortened V by 1 base and J by 0 bases, and 16 bases separated the two germline ends. Germline V gives CDR1 MNHNS, CDR2 SASEGT. CDR3 nucleotide sequence: TGTGCCAGCAGTGAAGACAGGCGAGGGTCCTATAGCAATCAGCCCCAGCATTTT. Translating gives CASSEDRRGSYSNQPQHF.

This clonotype was recorded a few times. The chain is built from TRBV12-3 or TRBV12-4 and TRBJ1-6; D unresolved. The CDR3 runs 15 residues. Trimming took off 2 bases at V and 7 bases at J, with 12 bases between the two ends. The chain's CDR3 is CASSLLARGNSPLHF. CDR3 bases: TGTGCCAGCAGTTTACTGGCACGGGGAAATTCACCCCTCCACTTT.

This clonotype was observed a handful of times. The V and J genes are TRBV12-3 or TRBV12-4 and TRBJ2-1; D ambiguous. This CDR3 spans 14 amino acids. V shed 4 bases and J shed 0 bases, with 7 bases lying between them. CDR3 sequence (DNA): TGTGCCAGCAGTTCTTACAGCTCCTACAATGAGCAGTTCTTC. Protein product: CASSSYSSYNEQFF.

The rearrangement links TRBV4-1 to TRBJ1-2; no definite D call. The CDR3 contains 15 residues. Trimming left V 0 bases short and J 5 bases short, with 13 bases between. Germline CDR1 and CDR2: MGHRA and YSYEKL. CDR3: CASSQDWPANYGYTF. The CDR3 region has the DNA TGCGCCAGCAGCCAAGATTGGCCGGCAAATTATGGCTACACCTTC.

Here the CDR3 DNA reads TGCGCCAGCAGCCGACCAGCGTTCAGGGGGCGGACTAATGAAAAACTGTTTTTT. It specifies CASSRPAFRGRTNEKLFF. The V gene is TRBV4-1, the J gene TRBJ1-4; 8 nucleotides match TRBD1. V shed 4 bases and J 2 bases; nucleotides not matched to a gene: 12. The CDR3 is 18 amino acids. The germline CDR1 and CDR2 sequences are MGHRA and YSYEKL.

The genes are TRBV19 and TRBJ2-1; the match to TRBD2 covers 12 bases. CDR1 and CDR2 (germline): LNHDA, SQIVND (reference sequence). With V trimmed by 0 bases and J by 7 bases, 10 bases remained unmatched. The CDR3 is 18 residues long. CDR3 in DNA: TGTGCCAGTAGTATAGATGGGGCTCTAGCGGGGGGGATAAATGAGCAGTTCTTC. Protein product: CASSIDGALAGGINEQFF. The full variable domain, in which reference TRBV19 and TRBJ2-1 provide the parts outside the CDR3, is DGGITQSPKYLFRKEGQNVTLSCEQNLNHDAMYWYRQDPGQGLRLIYYSQIVNDFQKGDIAEGYSVSREKKESFPLTVTSAQKNPTAFYLCASSIDGALAGGINEQFFGPGTRLTVL.